These 8 T cell receptor beta chains were all obtained from the same sample, sequenced in a study of blood T cell repertoires in COVID-19. Assay: immunoSEQ multiplex PCR; the TCRdb copy retains only in-frame clones and omits some. The sample carries some 150,000 clones, around nine tenths recorded once. Sequences were obtained from peripheral blood. These TCRs come from a woman between 35 and 50 years old with acute or convalescent COVID-19.

This clone is a singleton in its sample. J is TRBJ1-6 and V is TRBV7-9; TRBD1 agrees at 7 bases. The J segment lost 5 bases and the V segment lost 1 base, leaving 2 bases of the junction unmatched. The V gene's germline CDR1 is SEHNR and CDR2 FQNEAQ (reference sequence). The CDR3 has 15 amino acids. CDR3 bases: TGTGCCAGCAGCTTAGGGGACAGCGATAATTCACCCCTCCACTTT. Translation gives CASSLGDSDNSPLHF.

The chain is built from TRBV6-6 and TRBJ1-3; D is possibly TRBD1 (5 bases). CDR1 and CDR2 (germline): MNHNY, SVGAGI (reference sequence). V was cut by 2 bases and J by 0 bases, with 8 bases left in between. CDR3 length equals 15 residues. The CDR3 sequence: CASSYGRDSGNTIYF. For the CDR3, the DNA is TGTGCCAGCAGTTACGGCAGGGACTCTGGAAACACCATATATTTT.

V is TRBV7-8 and J is TRBJ2-7; TRBD1 is a possible D gene (5 bases). The CDR3 spans 16 residues. V lost 8 bases and J lost 6, with 26 bases in between. Germline CDR1 SGHVS, CDR2 FQNEAQ. The CDR3 region has the DNA TGTGCCAGCCACACGCTGGGCAGGGCCGGCTCTGGCGAGCAGTACTTC. This gives the protein CASHTLGRAGSGEQYF. Supplemented by reference TRBV7-8 and TRBJ2-7, the full variable domain reads GAGVSQSPRYKVAKRGQDVALRCDPISGHVSLFWYQQALGQGPEFLTYFQNEAQLDKSGLPSDRFFAERPEGSVSTLKIQRTQQEDSAVYLCASHTLGRAGSGEQYFGPGTRLTVT.

DNA for the CDR3: TGTGCCAGCAGCAAAGTTGAGAACAATCAGCCCCAGCATTTT. It specifies CASSKVENNQPQHF. This chain uses TRBV21-1 with TRBJ1-5. TRBV21-1 has pseudogene status. This CDR3 comprises 14 residues.

The CDR3 here is CASSHNRVRHEQFF. The CDR3 DNA sequence: TGTGCCAGCAGCCATAACAGGGTTCGACATGAGCAGTTCTTC. The chain employs TRBV6-2 or TRBV6-3 and TRBJ2-1; TRBD1 might be the D (6 bases). Germline loops: CDR1 MNHEY, CDR2 SVGEGT. The CDR3 runs to 14 residues. Trimming removed 6 bases from V and 8 bases from J, with 17 bases in between.

This clone has a handful of counts. The junction shows a germline mismatch at one end, possibly a read error. The rearrangement joins TRBV12-3 or TRBV12-4 to TRBJ1-1; 7 positions match TRBD1. This CDR3 comprises 11 residues. CDR3 DNA sequence: TGTGCCAGCAGTTTTGGGGACAGCAACTACTTT. This translates into CASSFGDSNYF.

The chain links TRBV15 to TRBJ1-5; TRBD1 might be the D (6 bases). The CDR3 loop spans 13 amino acids. V gave up 6 bases and J gave up 7 bases, with 13 bases separating them. Looked up from germline, CDR1 is LNHNV and CDR2 is YYDKDF (reference sequence). CDR3 loop: CATRPGEGQPQHF. CDR3 coding DNA: TGTGCCACCAGGCCAGGGGAGGGGCAGCCCCAGCATTTT.

This chain links TRBV12-3 or TRBV12-4 with TRBJ1-1; 7 nucleotides line up with TRBD1. V lost 2 bases, J lost 6 bases, and 3 bases stayed unmatched. The CDR3 spans 13 residues. The CDR3 reads CASSLKGGPEAFF. The CDR3, as DNA: TGTGCCAGCAGTTTAAAAGGGGGCCCTGAAGCTTTCTTT.